The 10 T cell receptor beta chains below were found in one sample sequenced in a study of T cell responses to AZD1222 COVID-19 vaccine. Only in-frame clones appear in the TCRdb table, and some are missing; sequencing was by immunoSEQ multiplex PCR. The sample includes about 35,000 clones, just over 85% of them seen just once. Sample: peripheral blood, taken 28 days after the second AZD1222 dose. These receptors came from an adult who received the AZD1222 COVID-19 vaccine.

The rearrangement links TRBV30 to TRBJ2-7; D not resolved. There are 12 residues in the CDR3. V lost 0 bases and J lost 3, with 6 bases in between. CDR1 GTSNPN and CDR2 SVGIG come from the germline V gene (reference sequence). The CDR3 DNA sequence: TGTGCCTGGAGTGTAAACCGCTACGAGCAGTACTTC. Translating gives CAWSVNRYEQYF.

The chain links TRBV6-6 to TRBJ1-5; D perhaps matches TRBD1 (6 bases). V shed 6 bases and J shed 5 bases, with 14 bases lying between them. The CDR3 is 14 residues long. Germline CDR1 and CDR2: MNHNY and SVGAGI (reference sequence). The DNA for the CDR3 is TGTGCCAGCAGCCCGGGGGGGGCGGATCAGCCCCAGCATTTT. This translates into CASSPGGADQPQHF.

This chain connects TRBV6-1 to TRBJ1-2, with a possible D match to TRBD1 (5 bases). The CDR3 has 13 amino acids. Germline CDR1 reads MNHNS; CDR2 reads SASEGT. The V and J ends lost 2 bases and 4 bases respectively, with 8 bases between them. The CDR3 region is CASSEQQVYGYTF. The DNA of the CDR3 is TGTGCCAGCAGTGAACAACAGGTCTATGGCTACACCTTC.

The chain recombines TRBV5-8 with TRBJ1-1; D is undetermined. CDR3 size: 11 residues. Trimming left V 7 bases short and J 5 bases short, with 9 bases between. Germline values: CDR1 SGHTS, CDR2 YDEGEE. CDR3 protein: CASRYRTEAFF. The CDR3 coding sequence is TGTGCCAGCCGTTATAGGACTGAAGCTTTCTTT. The whole variable domain, filled in from reference TRBV5-8 and TRBJ1-1, reads EAGVTQSPTHLIKTRGQQATLRCSPISGHTSVYWYQQALGLGLQFLLWYDEGEERNRGNFPPRFSGRQFPNYSSELNVNALELEDSALYLCASRYRTEAFFGQGTRLTVV.

The chain couples TRBV11-2 to TRBJ2-7; 10 nucleotides match TRBD2. This CDR3 contains 15 residues. J was trimmed by 7 bases and V by 2 bases; bases with no gene match: 8. In germline, CDR1 is SGHAT, CDR2 FQNNGV. The CDR3 is CASSLWASGSGEQYF. The CDR3 DNA is TGTGCCAGCAGCTTATGGGCTAGCGGGAGTGGTGAGCAGTACTTC.

This clone turned up a few times. This chain uses TRBV7-9 with TRBJ1-4, with D tentatively TRBD1 (5 bases). V lost 1 base and J 8 bases, leaving 14 bases between the germline ends. In germline, CDR1 is SEHNR, CDR2 FQNEAQ (reference sequence). The CDR3 runs to 15 residues. This chain's CDR3 is CASSLVGTSGEKLFF. The CDR3 coding sequence is TGTGCCAGCAGCTTAGTGGGGACCAGCGGGGAAAAACTGTTTTTT. Complete variable domain (other parts from reference TRBV7-9 and TRBJ1-4): DTGVSQNPRHKITKRGQNVTFRCDPISEHNRLYWYRQTLGQGPEFLTYFQNEAQLEKSRLLSDRFSAERPKGSFSTLEIQRTEQGDSAMYLCASSLVGTSGEKLFFGSGTQLSVL.

The chain couples TRBV7-2 to TRBJ2-1; perhaps TRBD2 as D (5 bases). Germline assignment: CDR1 SGHTA and CDR2 FQGNSA. Trimming cost V 2 bases and J 3 bases, with 11 bases left between them. CDR3 length: 15 residues. The CDR3 loop is CASSLKGDSYNEQFF. The CDR3 DNA reads as TGTGCCAGCAGCTTAAAGGGAGATAGCTACAATGAGCAGTTCTTC.

This CDR3 is CASRGLAGFYEQYF. The DNA for the CDR3 is TGTGCCAGCAGGGGACTAGCGGGGTTCTACGAGCAGTACTTC. The chain joins TRBV27 to TRBJ2-7; TRBD2 aligns across 13 bases. This CDR3 contains 14 residues. Looked up from germline, CDR1 is MNHEY and CDR2 is SMNVEV (reference sequence). V was clipped by 6 bases and J by 3 bases; unmatched bases: 2.

The rearrangement joins TRBV28 to TRBJ1-2; D not resolved. In germline, CDR1 is MDHEN, CDR2 SYDVKM. V was trimmed by 6 bases and J by 6 bases, leaving 11 bases between them. This CDR3 has 12 residues. The CDR3 DNA is TGTGCCAGCAGCCTCCTCTTTGATGGCTACACCTTC. Amino acid sequence: CASSLLFDGYTF.

This sequence joins TRBV7-2 and TRBJ1-2; D gene unclear. The CDR3 loop spans 14 amino acids. The V gene's germline CDR1 is SGHTA and CDR2 FQGNSA. Deletions cut 1 base from V and 1 base from J, with 7 bases between. CDR3 protein: CASSLGADNYGYTF. CDR3 in DNA: TGTGCCAGCAGCTTAGGGGCAGATAACTATGGCTACACCTTC.